The clone carrying this T cell receptor (beta chain) showed up just a few times. Its antigen is still unknown. TRB was amplified from around 250-500 ng of blood genomic DNA. BIOMED2 TRB-A/B primer pools were used in multiplex TRB PCR. TCRdb redid the calling of the multiplex PCR reads with MiXCR, one entry per CDR3 protein. This sample has about 8,900 distinct CDR3 sequences, with 30% to 45% found just once. The data are from a study of T and B cells in COVID-19 patients. Study-level points and caveats: At recovery TRB diversity and richness exceeded healthy donors, after highly clonal active COVID-19 repertoires. Blood from mildly ill patients while symptomatic, and early samples from severe cases, were scarce.

Specimen: blood. The TCR comes from a human donor with active COVID-19.

CDR3 loop: CASSYRGLEGYTF. As DNA, the CDR3 is TGTGCCAGCAGTTACAGGGGGCTCGAAGGCTACACCTTC. The V and J genes are TRBV27 and TRBJ1-2; 9 bases align to TRBD1. CDR1 is MNHEY and CDR2 is SMNVEV in the germline V gene (reference sequence). V shed 4 bases and J 8 bases; nucleotides not matched to a gene: 5. The CDR3 sequence is 13 residues long.